This TCR beta chain was captured by sequencing in a study of shared clonotypes between healthy human individuals. Findings and caveats of the study: About 5% was the fraction of naive CD4 clonotypes found shared across a few donors. A reduction in generation probabilities was seen for non-shared clonotypes relative to those shared by all four donors.

Sequenced by immunoSEQ multiplex PCR; TCRdb stores in-frame clones only, minus some. The repertoire consists of 180,000 or so clones, with approximately 92% occurring once and the leading ten covering about 0.07%. For this clone: Its cognate antigen is unknown.

The germline CDR1 and CDR2 sequences are SNHLY and FYNNEI. Trimming shortened V by 3 bases and J by 9 bases, and 12 bases separated the two germline ends. This CDR3 region has 12 residues. The receptor's source is a woman aged 25 to 39 in good health. V and J are TRBV2 and TRBJ2-7; D possibly corresponds to TRBD2 (5 bases). Material: naive CD4+ T cells sorted from blood. As to subset: CD45RA+ positively selected. The CDR3 sequence is CASSDRLGGQYF. CDR3 bases: TGTGCCAGCAGTGATCGTCTAGGAGGGCAGTACTTC.